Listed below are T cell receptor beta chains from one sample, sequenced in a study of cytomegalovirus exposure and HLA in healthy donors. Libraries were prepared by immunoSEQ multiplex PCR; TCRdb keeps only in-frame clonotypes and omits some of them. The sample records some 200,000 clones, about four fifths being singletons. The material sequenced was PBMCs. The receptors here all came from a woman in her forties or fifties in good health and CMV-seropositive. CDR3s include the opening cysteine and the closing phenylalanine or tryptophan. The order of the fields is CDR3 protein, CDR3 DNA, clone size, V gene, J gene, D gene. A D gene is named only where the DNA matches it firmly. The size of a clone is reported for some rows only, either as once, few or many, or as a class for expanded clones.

CASSLDGGNYNEQFF	TGCGCCAGCAGCTTGGACGGGGGGAACTACAATGAGCAGTTCTTC	.	TRBV5-1	TRBJ2-1	TRBD2
CASSKIGQGASGYTF	TGTGCCAGCAGTAAAATCGGACAGGGGGCGTCTGGCTACACCTTC	once	TRBV7-3	TRBJ1-2	TRBD1
CASSSAGHGQGEEQYF	TGCGCCAGCAGCTCGGCGGGACACGGACAGGGTGAAGAGCAGTACTTC	.	TRBV5-1	TRBJ2-7	TRBD1
CAIRDPGSVGYEQYF	TGTGCCATCAGGGATCCGGGGTCGGTAGGTTACGAGCAGTACTTC	once	TRBV6-1	TRBJ2-7	.
CATQTDPVGEQYF	TGTGCCACCCAGACAGACCCCGTCGGCGAGCAGTACTTC	.	TRBV2	TRBJ2-7	.
CASSLSMSSGGWTGELFF	TGTGCCAGCAGTTTATCGATGTCCAGCGGGGGCTGGACCGGGGAGCTGTTTTTT	once	TRBV27	TRBJ2-2	TRBD2
CASSPDRDPLRTEAFF	TGTGCCAGCAGCCCGGACAGAGACCCCCTTCGCACTGAAGCTTTCTTT	.	TRBV5-4	TRBJ1-1	.
CASSLDGVTEAFF	TGTGCCAGCAGCTTAGACGGGGTCACTGAAGCTTTCTTT	.	TRBV2	TRBJ1-1	.
CASSHAYEQYF	TGTGCCAGCAGCCACGCCTACGAGCAGTACTTC	.	TRBV14	TRBJ2-7	.
CASRGTRALYNEQFF	TGTGCCAGCAGGGGGACAAGGGCGCTGTACAATGAGCAGTTCTTC	.	TRBV5-4	TRBJ2-1	.
CASSYSVLAHIQYF	TGTGCCAGCAGTTACTCGGTGCTAGCTCACATTCAGTACTTC	.	TRBV6-6	TRBJ2-4	.
CASSLTAGTNTQYF	TGTGCCAGCAGCTTAACGGCCGGGACAAATACGCAGTATTTT	.	TRBV7-6	TRBJ2-3	.
CASSLLSADTQYF	TGCGCCAGCAGCTTGCTGTCCGCAGATACGCAGTATTTT	.	TRBV5-1	TRBJ2-3	.
CASSLGAQGSYEQYF	TGTGCCAGCAGCTTAGGAGCACAGGGAAGCTACGAGCAGTACTTC	.	TRBV7-9	TRBJ2-7	.
CASSRDSGTQYF	TGTGCCAGCAGCCGGGACTCAGGGACCCAGTACTTC	.	TRBV7-2	TRBJ2-5	.
CSVRSEAKLFF	TGCAGCGTGCGCAGCGAGGCAAAACTGTTTTTT	.	TRBV29-1	TRBJ1-4	.
CASSLGSGSYEQYF	TGCGCCAGCAGCTTGGGTTCGGGCTCCTACGAGCAGTACTTC	.	TRBV5-1	TRBJ2-7	.
CASSESAGGNEQFF	TGCGCCAGCAGTGAGTCGGCAGGGGGGAATGAGCAGTTCTTC	.	TRBV10-1	TRBJ2-1	.
CASSASGGALGETQYF	TGCGCCAGCAGCGCTAGCGGGGGGGCCCTCGGAGAGACCCAGTACTTC	.	TRBV5-1	TRBJ2-5	TRBD2
CASSLASGLREETQYF	TGTGCCAGCAGCTTGGCTAGCGGGCTAAGAGAAGAGACCCAGTACTTC	.	TRBV5-4	TRBJ2-5	TRBD2
CASSFPGPSGDEQFF	TGTGCCAGCAGCTTCCCCGGACCCAGCGGGGATGAGCAGTTCTTC	.	TRBV11-3	TRBJ2-1	TRBD2
CASSRTPTSSGAKNIQYF	TGTGCCAGCAGCAGGACCCCCACTAGCAGTGGGGCCAAAAACATTCAGTACTTC	.	TRBV21-1	TRBJ2-4	.